These T cell receptor beta chains were read from a single sample in a study of CD4 and CD8 cells across lung adenocarcinoma regions. TCRdb itself ran the PCR reads through MiXCR, one entry per CDR3 protein. Found here are fewer than 9,500 distinct CDR3 sequences, around half of them singletons; the top ten hold around 96%. The specimen was CD8+ T cells from the center of a lung tumor. The receptor source for this set is a male donor with lung adenocarcinoma. The CD4 and CD8 labels of this study may be unreliable. Each CDR3 is given with its conserved first and last residue. The D gene is left open where the match is weak. The size field is filled for only some rows; it gives once, few, many or a size class.

-	-	TRBJ1-2	TRBV6-2/TRBV6-3	TGTGCCAGCAGTTACCCAGACAGCCTTAACTATGGCTACACCTTC	CASSYPDSLNYGYTF
few	TRBD2	TRBJ2-3	TRBV27	TGTGCCAGCAGTTTAGTAGCGGGGGTCACAGATACGCAGTATTTT	CASSLVAGVTDTQYF
many	-	TRBJ2-3	TRBV6-6	TGTGCCAGCACCCTACCCACACGCACAGATACGCAGTATTTT	CASTLPTRTDTQYF
-	-	TRBJ2-3	TRBV6-1	TGTGCCAGCACTACAAAAGGGAGCTTTAAGGCAGATACGCAGTATTTT	CASTTKGSFKADTQYF
few	TRBD1	TRBJ1-2	TRBV27	TGTGCCAGCAGTTCGACAGGGATGGGCTACACCTTC	CASSSTGMGYTF
-	-	TRBJ2-5	TRBV6-1	TGTGCCAGCAGTGAAGCAGGGGGGGCACAGACCCAGTACTTC	CASSEAGGAQTQYF
-	TRBD2	TRBJ2-3	TRBV6-5	TGTGCCAGCAGTTCCGCGGGACTAGCGGGAGGCACCACAGATACGCAGTATTTT	CASSSAGLAGGTTDTQYF
few	-	TRBJ2-3	TRBV6-5	TGTGCCAGCAGTTACACGACTGGCCGCGGGGCGCAGTATTTT	CASSYTTGRGAQYF
-	-	TRBJ2-3	TRBV7-2	TGTGCGGAAACAGCGGGCGGTCGCCCAGATACCCAGTATTTT	CAETAGGRPDTQYF
many	-	TRBJ2-7	TRBV6-1	TGTGCCAGCCAAACCGGGCGTAGCTCCTACGAGCAGTACTTC	CASQTGRSSYEQYF
-	-	TRBJ2-1	TRBV27	TGTGCCAGCAGTTCGGGGAGCTCCTACAATGAGCAGTTCTTC	CASSSGSSYNEQFF